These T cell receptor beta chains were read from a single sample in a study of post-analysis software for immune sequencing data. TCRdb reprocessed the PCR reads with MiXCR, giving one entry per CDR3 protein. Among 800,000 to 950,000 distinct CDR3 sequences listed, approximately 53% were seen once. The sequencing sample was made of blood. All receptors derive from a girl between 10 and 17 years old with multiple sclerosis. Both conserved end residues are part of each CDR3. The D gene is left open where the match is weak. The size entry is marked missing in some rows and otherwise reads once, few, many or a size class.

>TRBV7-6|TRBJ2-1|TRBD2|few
TGTGCCAGCAGCTACGCCTCGGGGGGCTACAATGAGCAGTTCTTC
CASSYASGGYNEQFF
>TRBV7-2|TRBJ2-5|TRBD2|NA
TGTGCCAGCAGCCTCCAGTTTCGGGGGGAAGAGACCCAGTACTTC
CASSLQFRGEETQYF
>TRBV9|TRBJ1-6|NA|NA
TGTGCCAGCAGCCCACGGGGGACCTCACCCCTCCACTTT
CASSPRGTSPLHF
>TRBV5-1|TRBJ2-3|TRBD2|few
TGCGCCAGCAGCCTTGCGGGGGTTAACACAGATACGCAGTATTTT
CASSLAGVNTDTQYF
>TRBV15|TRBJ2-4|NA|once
TGTGCCACCAGCAGAGATGGATATTACATTCAGTACTTC
CATSRDGYYIQYF
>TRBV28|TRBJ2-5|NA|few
TGTGCCAGCAGTTCGAGTCGCGTCGGAGAGACCCAGTACTTC
CASSSSRVGETQYF
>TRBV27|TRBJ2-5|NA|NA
TGTGCCAGCAGTTTAATCCCCTTGGGACAAGAGACCCAGTACTTC
CASSLIPLGQETQYF
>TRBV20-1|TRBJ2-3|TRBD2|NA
TGCAGTGCTAGTAGCGGGGGGCAGGGAGATACGCAGTATTTT
CSASSGGQGDTQYF
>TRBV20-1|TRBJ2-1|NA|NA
TGCAGTGCTAGAGGCAGGGGAGGGAATGAGCAGTTCTTC
CSARGRGGNEQFF
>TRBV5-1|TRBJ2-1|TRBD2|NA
TGCGCCAGCAGCCAAGGCGGGGGGGCGTCCTACAATGAGCAGTTCTTC
CASSQGGGASYNEQFF
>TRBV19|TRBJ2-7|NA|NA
TGTGCCAGTAGTATGACGCGGACGGGGATCGTCGAGCAGTACTTC
CASSMTRTGIVEQYF
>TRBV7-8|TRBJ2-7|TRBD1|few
TGTGCCAGCAGCCCCTCGACAGGGCAGTGGACCTACGAGCAGTACTTC
CASSPSTGQWTYEQYF
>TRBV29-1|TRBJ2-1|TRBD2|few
TGCAGCGTTAGGACTAGCGGGAGTTCCCATGAGCAGTTCTTC
CSVRTSGSSHEQFF
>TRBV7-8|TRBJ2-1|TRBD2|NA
TGTGCCAGCAGCCTGGACTGGCGGGAGGGGAGCTCCTACAATGAGCAGTTCTTC
CASSLDWREGSSYNEQFF
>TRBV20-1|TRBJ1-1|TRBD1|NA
TGCAGTGGAATCACCGGGACAGGGGGCTCTAGGACTGAAGCTTTCTTT
CSGITGTGGSRTEAFF
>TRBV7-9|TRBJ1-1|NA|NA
TGTGCCAGCAGCCCAGCTGACAGAACTGAAGCTTTCTTT
CASSPADRTEAFF
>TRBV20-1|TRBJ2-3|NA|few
TGCAGTGCTTATCTTTCCTTCACAGATACGCAGTATTTT
CSAYLSFTDTQYF
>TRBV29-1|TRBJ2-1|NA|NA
TGCAGCGTTGAAAGGCTAGCTGCAGGCAATGAGCAGTTCTTC
CSVERLAAGNEQFF